This entry concerns a single TCR beta chain. The antigen is not known. The sample belongs to a study of T cell responses to AZD1222 COVID-19 vaccine. Study outcomes and limitations: Reportedly, nearly half of unique spike TCRs recognized epitopes outside B.1.351/B.1.1.7 mutations. In a largely white British group with more females than males, clonal diversity was possibly underestimated.

Clones were sequenced by immunoSEQ multiplex PCR, and TCRdb holds only the in-frame ones, with some missing. Among 90,000 to 140,000 clones, 82% were seen once, and the ten largest hold around 5%. Germline CDR1 and CDR2: LGHDT and YNNKEL (reference sequence). The junction had 5 bases not matched to a gene; V was cut back by 8 bases and J by 4 bases. The CDR3 sequence is 14 residues long. Specimen: peripheral blood, collected on day 0 of AZD1222 vaccination. The TCR comes from an adult in good health. The V and J genes are TRBV3-1 (or the pseudogene TRBV3-2) and TRBJ1-6; 7 positions match TRBD1. CDR3 sequence: CASSRGQYNSPLHF. In DNA form, the CDR3 reads TGTGCCAGCTCTCGGGGACAGTATAATTCACCCCTCCACTTT.